The 12 T cell receptor beta chains below were found in one sample sequenced in a study of cytomegalovirus exposure and HLA in healthy donors. The PCR was carried out with 60 Vbeta primers and 13 Jbeta primers. The data were produced by immunoSEQ multiplex PCR, yet TCRdb's version contains in-frame clones alone and is incomplete. The table has approximately 200,000 clones, about 83% seen once. The sample comprised PBMCs. These TCRs come from a middle-aged man in good health and CMV-seronegative.

This clone was detected only a few times. V usage is TRBV19 and J usage is TRBJ2-3; 7 bases are a match to TRBD2. V dropped 4 bases and J dropped 15; count of bases not matched to a gene: 10. The CDR3 runs to 12 residues. Germline V gene lookup returns CDR1 LNHDA and CDR2 SQIVND (reference sequence). CDR3 sequence reads: CASSTPGEGEYF. Here the CDR3 DNA reads TGTGCCAGTAGTACCCCGGGGGAGGGCGAATATTTT. The full variable domain, rest sourced from reference TRBV19 and TRBJ2-3, is DGGITQSPKYLFRKEGQNVTLSCEQNLNHDAMYWYRQDPGQGLRLIYYSQIVNDFQKGDIAEGYSVSREKKESFPLTVTSAQKNPTAFYLCASSTPGEGEYFGPGTRLTVL.

The rearrangement uses TRBV7-8 and TRBJ2-1, with 8 bases identical to TRBD1. J was trimmed by 2 bases and V by 10 bases; bases with no gene match: 13. Germline CDR1 reads SGHVS; CDR2 reads FQNEAQ. The CDR3 totals 16 residues. CDR3 coding DNA: TGTGCCACCTCTTTGGGGACAGGTGTCCCCTACAATGAGCAGTTCTTC. It yields the protein CATSLGTGVPYNEQFF.

J is TRBJ2-7 and V is TRBV7-9, with 7 bases identical to TRBD1. The CDR3 has 12 amino acids. The germline V gene encodes CDR1 SEHNR and CDR2 FQNEAQ (reference sequence). The CDR3 region has the DNA TGTGCAGCCTCGACAGGGTCCTACGAGCAGTACTTC. Protein: CAASTGSYEQYF. Filled out from reference TRBV7-9 and TRBJ2-7, the complete variable domain reads DTGVSQNPRHKITKRGQNVTFRCDPISEHNRLYWYRQTLGQGPEFLTYFQNEAQLEKSRLLSDRFSAERPKGSFSTLEIQRTEQGDSAMYLCAASTGSYEQYFGPGTRLTVT.

The chain links TRBV19 to TRBJ2-3; 14 bases align to TRBD2. The V segment lost 7 bases and the J segment 7 bases; nucleotides outside the gene matches: 10. The V gene's germline CDR1 is LNHDA and CDR2 SQIVND (reference sequence). This CDR3 has 16 amino acids. CDR3 nucleotide sequence: TGTGCCAGTACCCGGACTAGCGGGGGGACAGTTTATACGCAGTATTTT. This sequence encodes CASTRTSGGTVYTQYF.

V is TRBV10-3 and J is TRBJ1-2; D is unclear. Germline V gene lookup returns CDR1 ENHRY and CDR2 SYGVKD. The germline V and J ends were trimmed by 4 bases and 8 bases, with 8 bases remaining between them. The CDR3 loop spans 11 amino acids. In DNA form, the CDR3 reads TGTGCCATCAGTGTCCAATCCGGCTACACCTTC. Translating it yields CAISVQSGYTF.

This clone was seen only a few times. The chain links TRBV27 to TRBJ2-6; D unclear. In germline, CDR1 is MNHEY, CDR2 SMNVEV (reference sequence). V was pared by 6 bases and J by 0 bases, with 12 bases between. CDR3 length equals 16 residues. The CDR3 DNA reads TGTGCCAGCAGCCCTAGACTGGGCTCTGGGGCCAACGTCCTGACTTTC. Protein sequence: CASSPRLGSGANVLTF. Together with reference TRBV27 and TRBJ2-6, the CDR3 gives the full variable domain: EAQVTQNPRYLITVTGKKLTVTCSQNMNHEYMSWYRQDPGLGLRQIYYSMNVEVTDKGDVPEGYKVSRKEKRNFPLILESPSPNQTSLYFCASSPRLGSGANVLTFGAGSRLTVL.

The chain joins TRBV18 to TRBJ2-5, with 9 bases aligning to TRBD2. Germline CDR1 and CDR2: KGHSH and LQKENI. Unmatched junction bases numbered 6, after V lost 2 bases and J lost 2 bases. The CDR3 contains 16 residues. CDR3 nucleotides: TGTGCCAGCTCACCATTATCCAGCGGGGGGCAAGAGACCCAGTACTTC. Protein: CASSPLSSGGQETQYF.

V and J are TRBV6-5 and TRBJ2-3; D may be TRBD1 (7 bases). V was pared by 7 bases and J by 1 base, with 12 bases between. The CDR3 runs 14 residues. Germline CDR1 is MNHEY and CDR2 is SVGAGI. The CDR3, as DNA: TGTGCCAGCACCAGGGGGACTGGCACAGATACGCAGTATTTT. The encoded protein is CASTRGTGTDTQYF.

The V and J genes are TRBV7-2 and TRBJ1-1, with 7 bases fitting TRBD1. Per the germline V gene, CDR1 is SGHTA and CDR2 is FQGNSA. This CDR3 region has 14 residues. V was clipped by 2 bases and J by 4 bases; unmatched bases: 4. CDR3 sequence: CASSLTPGGTEAFF. In DNA form, the CDR3 reads TGTGCCAGCAGCTTAACCCCAGGGGGCACTGAAGCTTTCTTT.

V and J are TRBV25-1 and TRBJ2-3; weak D call: TRBD2 (5 bases). Germline V gene sequence: CDR1 MGHDK, CDR2 SYGVNS. There are 16 residues in the CDR3. V lost 3 bases and J 0 bases, leaving 13 bases between the germline ends. The CDR3 is CASSEVGRYSTDTQYF. Written as DNA, the CDR3 is TGTGCCAGCAGTGAGGTAGGGAGATACAGCACAGATACGCAGTATTTT.

V gene TRBV28 combines with J gene TRBJ1-1, with D perhaps TRBD1 (6 bases). CDR3 length: 12 amino acids. V was cut by 2 bases and J by 7 bases, with 8 bases left in between. CDR1 and CDR2 (germline): MDHEN, SYDVKM. This CDR3 is CASSLVGGEAFF. The DNA for the CDR3 is TGTGCCAGCAGTTTAGTAGGGGGTGAAGCTTTCTTT.

The chain joins TRBV7-8 to TRBJ1-2; D is possibly TRBD1 (5 bases). V was cut by 2 bases and J by 2 bases, with 12 bases left in between. CDR1 is SGHVS, CDR2 FQNEAQ, per germline. The CDR3 has 15 residues. The CDR3 DNA sequence: TGTGCCAGCAGCTTAAACAGGAGATCCAACTATGGCTACACCTTC. This translates into CASSLNRRSNYGYTF. Looking up the rest from reference TRBV7-8 and TRBJ1-2 gives the full variable domain: GAGVSQSPRYKVAKRGQDVALRCDPISGHVSLFWYQQALGQGPEFLTYFQNEAQLDKSGLPSDRFFAERPEGSVSTLKIQRTQQEDSAVYLCASSLNRRSNYGYTFGSGTRLTVV.